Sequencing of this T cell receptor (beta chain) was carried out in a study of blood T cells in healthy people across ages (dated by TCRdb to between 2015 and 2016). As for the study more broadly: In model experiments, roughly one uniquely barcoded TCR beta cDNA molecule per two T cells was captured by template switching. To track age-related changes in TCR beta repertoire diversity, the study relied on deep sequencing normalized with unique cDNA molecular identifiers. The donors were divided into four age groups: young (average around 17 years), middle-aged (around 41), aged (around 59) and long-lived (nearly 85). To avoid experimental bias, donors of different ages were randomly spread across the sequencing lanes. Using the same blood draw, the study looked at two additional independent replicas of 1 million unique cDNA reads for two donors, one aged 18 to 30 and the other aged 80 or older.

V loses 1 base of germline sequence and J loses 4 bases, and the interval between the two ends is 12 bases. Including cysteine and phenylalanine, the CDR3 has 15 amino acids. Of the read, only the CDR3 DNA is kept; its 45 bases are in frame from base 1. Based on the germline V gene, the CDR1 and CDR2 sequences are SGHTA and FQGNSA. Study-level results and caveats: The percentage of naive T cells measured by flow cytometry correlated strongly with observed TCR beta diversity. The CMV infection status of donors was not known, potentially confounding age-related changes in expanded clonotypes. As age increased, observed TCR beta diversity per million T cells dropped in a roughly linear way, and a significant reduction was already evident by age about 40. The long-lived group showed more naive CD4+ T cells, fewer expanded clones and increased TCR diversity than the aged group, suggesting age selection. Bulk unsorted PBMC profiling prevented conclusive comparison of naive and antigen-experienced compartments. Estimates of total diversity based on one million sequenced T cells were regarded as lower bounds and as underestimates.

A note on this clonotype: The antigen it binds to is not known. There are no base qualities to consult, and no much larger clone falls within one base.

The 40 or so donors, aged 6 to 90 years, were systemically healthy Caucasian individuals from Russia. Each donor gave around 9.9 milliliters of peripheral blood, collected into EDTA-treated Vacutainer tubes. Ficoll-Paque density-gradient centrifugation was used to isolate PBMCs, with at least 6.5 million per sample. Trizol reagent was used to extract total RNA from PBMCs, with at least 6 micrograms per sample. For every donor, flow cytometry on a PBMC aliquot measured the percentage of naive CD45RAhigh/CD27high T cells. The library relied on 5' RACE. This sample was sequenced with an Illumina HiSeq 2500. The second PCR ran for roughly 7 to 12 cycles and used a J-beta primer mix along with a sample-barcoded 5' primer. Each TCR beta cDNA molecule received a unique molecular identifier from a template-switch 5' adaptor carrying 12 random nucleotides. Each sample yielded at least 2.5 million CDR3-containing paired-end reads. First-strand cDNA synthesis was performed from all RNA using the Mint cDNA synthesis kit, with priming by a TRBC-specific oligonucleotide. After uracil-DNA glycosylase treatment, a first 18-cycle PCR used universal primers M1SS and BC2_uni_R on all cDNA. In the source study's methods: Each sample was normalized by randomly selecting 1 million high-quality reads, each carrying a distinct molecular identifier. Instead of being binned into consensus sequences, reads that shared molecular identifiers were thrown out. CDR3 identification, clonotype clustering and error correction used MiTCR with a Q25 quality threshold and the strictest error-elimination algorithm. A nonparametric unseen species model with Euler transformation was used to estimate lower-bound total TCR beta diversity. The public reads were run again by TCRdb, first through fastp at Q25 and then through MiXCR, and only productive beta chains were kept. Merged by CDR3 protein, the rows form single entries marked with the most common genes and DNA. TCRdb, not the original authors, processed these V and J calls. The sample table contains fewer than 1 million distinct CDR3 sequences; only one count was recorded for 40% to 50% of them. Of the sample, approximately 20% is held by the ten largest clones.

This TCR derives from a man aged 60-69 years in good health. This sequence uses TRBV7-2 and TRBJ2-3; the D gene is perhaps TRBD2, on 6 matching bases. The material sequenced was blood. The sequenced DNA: TGTGCCAGCAGCTTAGGCGACGGGGGATCAGATACGCAGTATTTT. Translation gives CASSLGDGGSDTQYF. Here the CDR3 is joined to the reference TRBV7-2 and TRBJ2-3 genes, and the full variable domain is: GAGVSQSPSNKVTEKGKDVELRCDPISGHTALYWYRQSLGQGLEFLIYFQGNSAPDKSGLPSDRFSAERTGGSVSTLTIQRTQQEDSAVYLCASSLGDGGSDTQYFGPGTRLTVL.